The next 11 T cell receptor beta chains were all read from a single sample in a study of control samples from healthy donors and cancer patients. The protocol was immunoSEQ multiplex PCR, while the TCRdb copy is restricted to in-frame clones and leaves out a portion. The sample contains about 92,000 clones, more than 75% of which appear only once. The sample was blood. Receptors originate from a woman aged 60-70 years in good health.

The chain uses TRBV6-5 and TRBJ1-2; D uncertain. Trimming removed 6 bases from V and 1 base from J, with 6 bases in between. In germline, CDR1 is MNHEY, CDR2 SVGAGI. The CDR3 runs to 12 residues. The DNA for the CDR3 is TGTGCCAGCAGGGACTTTAACTATGGCTACACCTTC. Protein product: CASRDFNYGYTF.

CDR3 sequence reads: CASSLGLAGGPQYF. CDR3 sequence (DNA): TGTGCCAGCAGCCTCGGACTAGCGGGGGGCCCCCAGTACTTC. The genes are TRBV6-2 or TRBV6-3 and TRBJ2-7; 14 nucleotides match TRBD2. CDR1 and CDR2 from the germline V gene are MNHEY and SVGEGT. Trimming cost V 6 bases and J 10 bases; bases outside gene matches: 8. CDR3 length equals 14 residues.

This chain joins TRBV6-2 or TRBV6-3 and TRBJ1-5, with D unclear. The CDR3 length is 14 residues. From germline, CDR1 is MNHEY and CDR2 SVGEGT. V lost 4 bases and J 3 bases, leaving 10 bases between the germline ends. The CDR3 sequence is CASSLTRYNQPQHF. The CDR3 nucleotides read TGTGCCAGCAGTTTAACGAGATACAATCAGCCCCAGCATTTT.

CDR3 nucleotides: TGCAGCGTTGAACCGGGCAGTATGAACACTGAAGCTTTCTTT. This translates into CSVEPGSMNTEAFF. The chain joins TRBV29-1 to TRBJ1-1; D ambiguous. Deletions cut 2 bases from V and 0 bases from J, with 10 bases between. From germline, CDR1 is SQVTM and CDR2 ANQGSEA. This CDR3 spans 14 amino acids.

The rearrangement joins TRBV6-5 to TRBJ1-6; no firm D call. The CDR3 has 15 residues. V was shortened by 10 bases and J by 0 bases, with 13 bases between the two germline ends. Germline assignment: CDR1 MNHEY and CDR2 SVGAGI. CDR3 coding DNA: TGTGCCACGCCACACACCGGCTCCTATAATTCACCCCTCCACTTT. Its translation is CATPHTGSYNSPLHF.

This chain uses TRBV9 with TRBJ2-2; 12 nucleotides match TRBD2. The V gene end was trimmed by 4 bases and the J gene end by 3 bases; junction bases not matched to a gene: 4. Germline V CDR1 and CDR2: SGDLS, YYNGEE. This CDR3 has 16 amino acids. The CDR3 bases are TGTGCCAGCAGCCTAGGACTAGCGGGGTACACCGGGGAGCTGTTTTTT. Its protein is CASSLGLAGYTGELFF. Full variable domain (remainder filled in from reference TRBV9 and TRBJ2-2): DSGVTQTPKHLITATGQRVTLRCSPRSGDLSVYWYQQSLDQGLQFLIQYYNGEERAKGNILERFSAQQFPDLHSELNLSSLELGDSALYFCASSLGLAGYTGELFFGEGSRLTVL.

The rearrangement joins TRBV5-1 to TRBJ2-1; 7 bases agree with TRBD2. V trimming: 0 bases; J trimming: 3 bases; junction bases outside the gene matches: 9. CDR1 is SGHRS, CDR2 YFSETQ, per germline. This CDR3 contains 17 residues. CDR3 residues: CASSLGIGGRGYNEQFF. The CDR3 region has the DNA TGCGCCAGCAGCTTGGGGATAGGTGGGAGGGGCTACAATGAGCAGTTCTTC.

The chain links TRBV5-4 to TRBJ2-3; 8 positions agree with TRBD2. The V gene end was trimmed by 3 bases and the J gene end by 5 bases; junction bases not matched to a gene: 8. Looked up from germline, CDR1 is SGHNT and CDR2 is YYREEE (reference sequence). The CDR3 is 15 residues long. DNA of the CDR3: TGTGCCAGCAGCTCGGGAGGGGATGCTGTAGATACGCAGTATTTT. Amino acids: CASSSGGDAVDTQYF.

This clone has a single count. This chain links TRBV19 with TRBJ1-5, with a tentative D call TRBD1 (6 bases). The CDR3 contains 17 residues. The ends were cut back, 0 bases at V and 4 bases at J, with 16 bases in the middle. Germline values: CDR1 LNHDA, CDR2 SQIVND (reference sequence). In nucleotides, the CDR3 is TGTGCCAGTAGTATAGAGGACAGCGGCCTCTCGAATCAGCCCCAGCATTTT. This encodes CASSIEDSGLSNQPQHF.

The J gene is TRBJ2-3, the V gene TRBV5-1; unclear D gene. V lost 2 bases to trimming and J lost 5 bases, with 12 bases between them. This CDR3 has 14 residues. CDR1 SGHRS and CDR2 YFSETQ come from the germline V gene. CDR3 sequence reads: CASSLYSSQDTQYF. The CDR3 DNA reads TGCGCCAGCAGCTTATACAGCTCGCAAGATACGCAGTATTTT.

The chain couples TRBV6-1 to TRBJ2-1; D might be TRBD1 or TRBD2, each matching 6 bases. The CDR3 loop spans 18 amino acids. V was cut by 2 bases and J by 4 bases, with 21 bases left in between. Germline loops: CDR1 MNHNS, CDR2 SASEGT. The CDR3 spells CASSELQGTGAFYNEQFF. CDR3 bases: TGTGCCAGCAGTGAACTACAGGGTACGGGGGCGTTTTACAATGAGCAGTTCTTC.